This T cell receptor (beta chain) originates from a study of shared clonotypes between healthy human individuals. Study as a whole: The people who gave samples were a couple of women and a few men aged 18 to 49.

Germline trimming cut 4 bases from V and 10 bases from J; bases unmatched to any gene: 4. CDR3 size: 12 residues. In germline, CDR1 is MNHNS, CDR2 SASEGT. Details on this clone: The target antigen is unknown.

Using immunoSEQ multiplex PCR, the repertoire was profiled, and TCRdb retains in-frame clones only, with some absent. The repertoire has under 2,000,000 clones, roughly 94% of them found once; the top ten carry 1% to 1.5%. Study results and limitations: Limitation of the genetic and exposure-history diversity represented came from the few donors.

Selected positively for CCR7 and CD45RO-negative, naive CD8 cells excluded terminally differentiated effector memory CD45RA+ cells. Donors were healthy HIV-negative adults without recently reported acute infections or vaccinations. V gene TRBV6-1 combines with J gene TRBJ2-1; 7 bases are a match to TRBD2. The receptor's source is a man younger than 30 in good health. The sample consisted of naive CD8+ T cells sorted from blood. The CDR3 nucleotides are TGTGCCAGCAGTGGGGAGGGTCGGGAGCAGTTCTTC. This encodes CASSGEGREQFF.